This T cell receptor (beta chain) was sequenced in a study of T cells in localized non-small cell lung cancer. Sequencing was performed with immunoSEQ multiplex PCR; in TCRdb, only in-frame clones are kept and a portion is missing. This table has approximately 140,000 clones, approximately 88% appearing once. CDR1 and CDR2 from the germline V gene are SEHNR and FQNEAQ (reference sequence). V lost 5 bases and J lost 5, with 19 bases in between. The CDR3 length is 16 residues. V and J are TRBV7-9 and TRBJ2-1; a possible D gene is TRBD2 (7 bases). The specimen was peripheral blood, collected before any cancer treatment. This TCR was recovered from a female donor older than 55 with stage I lung adenocarcinoma. CDR3 sequence: CASSGWGASGDNEQFF. In nucleotides, the CDR3 is TGTGCCAGCAGCGGATGGGGGGCTAGCGGAGACAATGAGCAGTTCTTC. Looking up the rest from reference TRBV7-9 and TRBJ2-1 gives the full variable domain: DTGVSQNPRHKITKRGQNVTFRCDPISEHNRLYWYRQTLGQGPEFLTYFQNEAQLEKSRLLSDRFSAERPKGSFSTLEIQRTEQGDSAMYLCASSGWGASGDNEQFFGPGTRLTVL.